This paragraph reports one T cell receptor (beta chain). Its antigen remains unknown. These data belong to a study of early T cells in non-severe SARS-CoV-2 infection. As for the study in general: Sequencing was performed on bulk RNA from unsorted whole blood, leaving chains unpaired.

Unique molecular identifiers were attached to individual cDNA molecules. TCRdb fed the 5' RACE reads into MiXCR, producing one record per CDR3 protein. The sample shows around 58,000 distinct CDR3 sequences, 14% to 15% of them seen only once. Germline CDR1 and CDR2: KGHSH and LQKENI. The V gene lost 4 bases and the J gene lost 6 bases, with 13 bases spanning the gap. The CDR3 spans 13 residues. General study results and limits: The matching step, a VDJdb search, favored anti-spike CD8 responses and missed private and CD4 specificities.

The sequence came from an adult who was a healthcare worker with PCR-confirmed SARS-CoV-2 infection or an uninfected control (not recorded which). The sample was whole blood, taken at baseline. The chain is built from TRBV18 and TRBJ2-7; D is unclear. The CDR3 DNA is TGTGCCAGCTCACGGGCAGGCGATCCCGAGCAGTACTTC. Its protein product is CASSRAGDPEQYF.